A single sample gave rise to the 23 T cell receptor beta chains below, sequenced in a study of control samples from healthy donors and cancer patients. Data came from immunoSEQ multiplex PCR; TCRdb stores just in-frame clones and leaves some out. The data contain approximately 87,000 clones, roughly nine tenths of them singletons. The specimen sequenced was blood. These receptors were obtained from a woman in her forties or fifties in good health.

V is TRBV11-3 and J is TRBJ2-1; D is undetermined. The CDR3 contains 12 residues. Trimming cost V 4 bases and J 4 bases, with 5 bases left between them. Germline V lookup: CDR1 SGHNT, CDR2 YENEEA. CDR3 loop: CASSSRYNEQFF. CDR3 nucleotide sequence: TGTGCCAGCAGCTCAAGGTACAATGAGCAGTTCTTC.

The table lists this clone with a few counts. The genes are TRBV28 and TRBJ2-5; tentatively, D is TRBD1 or TRBD2 (5 bases each). V was cut by 5 bases and J by 2 bases, with 12 bases left in between. The CDR3 consists of 14 residues. Germline V gene sequence: CDR1 MDHEN, CDR2 SYDVKM. CDR3 nucleotide sequence: TGTGCCAGCAGTACAGGAGGCGTTCAAGAGACCCAGTACTTC. Translated: CASSTGGVQETQYF. Complete variable domain (other parts from reference TRBV28 and TRBJ2-5): DVKVTQSSRYLVKRTGEKVFLECVQDMDHENMFWYRQDPGLGLRLIYFSYDVKMKEKGDIPEGYSVSREKKERFSLILESASTNQTSMYLCASSTGGVQETQYFGPGTRLLVL.

The chain employs TRBV19 and TRBJ2-2; 8 positions match TRBD2. Trimming cost V 3 bases and J 5 bases; bases outside gene matches: 8. The CDR3 is 16 residues long. Germline CDR1 is LNHDA and CDR2 is SQIVND (reference sequence). The CDR3 bases are TGTGCCAGTAGTATTTGGTTGCGGGAGGATACCGGGGAGCTGTTTTTT. Translated: CASSIWLREDTGELFF.

The V call is TRBV2, the J call TRBJ1-1; TRBD1 agrees at 8 bases. Per germline, CDR1 SNHLY and CDR2 FYNNEI. V was clipped by 5 bases and J by 7 bases; unmatched bases: 9. The CDR3 is 14 residues long. The CDR3, as DNA: TGTGCCAGCAGTCTTCAGGGGGCGACGTATGAAGCTTTCTTT. Its protein is CASSLQGATYEAFF.

This clone was observed a handful of times. The V call is TRBV7-9, the J call TRBJ1-1; 10 nucleotides align to TRBD1. The germline gives CDR1 SEHNR, CDR2 FQNEAQ (reference sequence). The CDR3 is made up of 14 amino acids. The V gene end was trimmed by 2 bases and the J gene end by 8 bases; junction bases not matched to a gene: 5. The CDR3 spells CASSLTRQGAEAFF. CDR3 bases: TGTGCCAGCAGCTTAACCCGACAGGGGGCAGAAGCTTTCTTT.

The V call is TRBV2, the J call TRBJ2-7, with D unclear. This CDR3 is 12 amino acids long. From germline, CDR1 is SNHLY and CDR2 FYNNEI. V dropped 8 bases and J dropped 6 bases, with 14 bases sitting between them. Written as DNA, the CDR3 is TGTGCCAGCGATCCTTACGAATCCGAGCAGTACTTC. Translation: CASDPYESEQYF.

The chain is built from TRBV3-1 (or the pseudogene TRBV3-2) and TRBJ1-1; D not certain. This CDR3 is built from 13 residues. V dropped 1 base and J dropped 11 bases, with 14 bases sitting between them. The germline V gene encodes CDR1 LGHDT and CDR2 YNNKEL (reference sequence). The CDR3 DNA sequence: TGTGCCAGCAGCCAAGGTCGACCGCACGGTGCTTTCTTT. Its translation: CASSQGRPHGAFF.

V usage is TRBV7-9 and J usage is TRBJ1-6; unclear D gene. The CDR3 has 14 amino acids. CDR1 and CDR2 from the germline V gene are SEHNR and FQNEAQ (reference sequence). Trimming took off 2 bases at V and 9 bases at J, with 11 bases between the two ends. In DNA form, the CDR3 reads TGTGCCAGCAGCTTAATCGGGGAGGTTTCACCCCTCCACTTT. Translating gives CASSLIGEVSPLHF.

This chain joins TRBV5-1 and TRBJ2-5; TRBD1 might be the D (5 bases). Trimming pared 2 bases from V and 4 bases from J, leaving 12 bases between. Germline V lookup: CDR1 SGHRS, CDR2 YFSETQ. CDR3 size: 14 residues. In DNA form, the CDR3 reads TGCGCCAGCAGCTTCCCAGGGCAAGCAGAGACCCAGTACTTC. It translates to CASSFPGQAETQYF.

This clone was detected only once. The chain's CDR3 is CASSLTGTYNSPLHF. The CDR3 DNA reads TGTGCCAGCAGCTTAACGGGAACCTATAATTCACCCCTCCACTTT. This sequence joins TRBV7-3 and TRBJ1-6; D is unclear. V was pared by 0 bases and J by 2 bases, with 5 bases between. This CDR3 comprises 15 residues. Germline V gene data show CDR1 as SGHTA and CDR2 as FQGTGA.

The genes are TRBV6-6 and TRBJ1-4, with a weak D call TRBD1 (6 bases). This CDR3 has 14 residues. Per the germline V gene, CDR1 is MNHNY and CDR2 is SVGAGI (reference sequence). The V end was cut by 2 bases, the J end by 8 bases, with 12 bases between. CDR3 sequence (DNA): TGTGCCAGCAGTTACCAGGGGATACGGGAAAAACTGTTTTTT. As protein: CASSYQGIREKLFF.

The V call is TRBV12-5, the J call TRBJ2-5; 7 bases are shared with TRBD1. Trimming took 4 bases from V and 7 from J; bases not matched to a gene: 6. The CDR3 totals 13 residues. CDR1 and CDR2 from the germline V gene are LGHNT and FRNRAP. CDR3: CASGSQGVGTQYF. The CDR3 DNA reads as TGTGCTAGTGGTTCTCAGGGGGTTGGGACCCAGTACTTC.

The genes are TRBV9 and TRBJ2-2, with 7 bases aligning to TRBD1. CDR1 is SGDLS, CDR2 YYNGEE, per germline. V shed 3 bases, J shed 4 bases, and the junction held 3 bases outside the gene matches. The CDR3 loop spans 14 amino acids. The CDR3 region is CASSATGTTGELFF. CDR3 nucleotides: TGTGCCAGCAGCGCGACAGGGACCACCGGGGAGCTGTTTTTT.

The chain joins TRBV5-6 to TRBJ1-1; possible D gene TRBD1, 5 bases. This CDR3 comprises 15 residues. Deletions cut 1 base from V and 6 bases from J, with 16 bases between. The germline V gene encodes CDR1 SGHDT and CDR2 YYEEEE. CDR3 amino acids: CASSLRGGRGAEAFF. CDR3 DNA sequence: TGTGCCAGCAGCTTGAGGGGCGGGCGTGGGGCTGAAGCTTTCTTT.

The gene calls are TRBV5-1 and TRBJ2-2; 7 bases match TRBD1. Germline V lookup: CDR1 SGHRS, CDR2 YFSETQ. This CDR3 region has 16 residues. V shed 3 bases and J 2 bases; nucleotides not matched to a gene: 7. This chain's CDR3 is CASSSIGQVNTGELFF. In DNA, the CDR3 is TGCGCCAGCAGCTCGATCGGACAGGTTAACACCGGGGAGCTGTTTTTT.

V usage is TRBV28 and J usage is TRBJ1-5, with 7 bases identical to TRBD1. CDR3 length: 13 amino acids. The V gene's germline CDR1 is MDHEN and CDR2 SYDVKM. Trimming cost V 6 bases and J 6 bases; bases outside gene matches: 5. The CDR3 spells CASSDTGVQPQHF. CDR3 bases: TGTGCCAGCAGCGATACAGGGGTTCAGCCCCAGCATTTT.

This chain uses TRBV19 with TRBJ1-2; 7 bases are shared with TRBD1. The trim removed 5 bases at V and 8 bases at J, leaving 14 bases unmatched. The CDR3 totals 15 residues. CDR1 is LNHDA and CDR2 is SQIVND in the germline V gene (reference sequence). CDR3 sequence (DNA): TGTGCCAGTAGTTTCTCAAACAGGGGACCTGGCGGCTACACCTTC. The encoded protein is CASSFSNRGPGGYTF.

The V call is TRBV7-5, the J call TRBJ1-1; the D segment call TRBD1 is taken from the table without a DNA check. TRBV7-5 is flagged as a pseudogene. CDR3 length: 14 amino acids. The CDR3 nucleotides are TGTGCCAGATTCAGACAGGGTACGGACACTGAAGCTTTCTTT. This codes for CARFRQGTDTEAFF.

The V gene is TRBV19, the J gene TRBJ1-1; D perhaps matches TRBD1 (6 bases). Germline V gene data show CDR1 as LNHDA and CDR2 as SQIVND (reference sequence). The CDR3 is 13 residues long. V lost 10 bases to trimming and J lost 4 bases, with 16 bases between them. CDR3 bases: TGTGCCACTGACAGCAGGGGAGGCACTGAAGCTTTCTTT. Translating it yields CATDSRGGTEAFF.

This clone is classed as medium-sized. V is TRBV6-1 and J is TRBJ1-1; D gene ambiguous. Germline V gives CDR1 MNHNS, CDR2 SASEGT. Trimming cost V 3 bases and J 2 bases, with 10 bases left between them. CDR3 length equals 14 residues. CDR3 DNA: TGTGCCAGCAGTGATACAGCGGAAAACACTGAAGCTTTCTTT. Protein product: CASSDTAENTEAFF.

This clone was seen once. The chain recombines TRBV19 with TRBJ1-5, with D perhaps matching TRBD1 (6 bases). V was shortened by 6 bases and J by 4 bases, with 10 bases between the two germline ends. Germline V lookup: CDR1 LNHDA, CDR2 SQIVND (reference sequence). The CDR3 runs 13 residues. This CDR3 is CASRSTGNQPQHF. The CDR3 bases are TGTGCCAGTAGATCCACAGGGAATCAGCCCCAGCATTTT. The whole variable domain, remainder taken from reference TRBV19 and TRBJ1-5, is DGGITQSPKYLFRKEGQNVTLSCEQNLNHDAMYWYRQDPGQGLRLIYYSQIVNDFQKGDIAEGYSVSREKKESFPLTVTSAQKNPTAFYLCASRSTGNQPQHFGDGTRLSIL.

There are a few counts of this clone. J is TRBJ2-7 and V is TRBV12-3 or TRBV12-4; no clear D. Trimming stripped 2 bases from V and 2 bases from J, with 7 bases between. This CDR3 has 13 amino acids. This CDR3 is CASSLHGAYEQYF. The CDR3 bases are TGTGCCAGCAGTTTACACGGAGCCTACGAGCAGTACTTC.

The chain carries TRBV25-1 and TRBJ2-3, with 9 bases matching TRBD2. CDR1 MGHDK and CDR2 SYGVNS come from the germline V gene. The ends lost 0 bases at V and 6 bases at J; junction bases unmatched: 4. CDR3 size: 15 residues. The CDR3 DNA reads TGTGCCAGCAGTGAATATAGCGGGGGCGGGGATACGCAGTATTTT. Its translation: CASSEYSGGGDTQYF.